This T cell receptor beta chain was obtained from a study of blood T cells in healthy people across ages. All donors came from Russia, were Caucasian and healthy, and spanned ages about 6 to 100. For the second PCR, which ran for about 7 to 11 cycles, a sample-barcoded 5' primer and a J-beta primer mix were used. From the 5' RACE reads, TCRdb called clonotypes with MiXCR, one entry per CDR3 protein. The sample carries around 1,100,000 distinct CDR3 sequences, more than 30% recorded once. This CDR3 has 12 residues. CDR1 is MDHEN and CDR2 is SYDVKM in the germline V gene. V lost 8 bases and J 11 bases, leaving 18 bases between the germline ends.

The sequence was obtained from a man younger than 35 in good health. Source material: blood. The V gene is TRBV28, the J gene TRBJ2-5; D is possibly TRBD1 (6 bases). The CDR3 loop reads CASATEGTQQYF. CDR3 bases: TGTGCCAGCGCAACTGAAGGGACACAGCAGTACTTC. The full variable domain, its missing parts supplied by reference TRBV28 and TRBJ2-5, is DVKVTQSSRYLVKRTGEKVFLECVQDMDHENMFWYRQDPGLGLRLIYFSYDVKMKEKGDIPEGYSVSREKKERFSLILESASTNQTSMYLCASATEGTQQYFGPGTRLLVL.